A selection of T cell receptor beta chains follows, all from one sample in a study of blood T cell repertoires in COVID-19. The method was immunoSEQ multiplex PCR; TCRdb's version includes in-frame clones alone and lacks a portion of them. The sample contains about 85,000 clones, approximately 90% of which appear only once. Sample: peripheral blood. These receptors all stem from a man aged 60-69 years with acute or convalescent COVID-19. Both conserved end residues are part of each CDR3. The D gene is left open where the match is weak. Size is omitted from some rows. Given values are once, few, many or a class for expanded clones.

D gene,V gene,clone size,J gene,CDR3 length,CDR3 DNA,CDR3 protein
NA,TRBV9,once,TRBJ2-3,13,TGTGCCAGCAGCGCCCTCGAGGGAAATACGCAGTATTTT,CASSALEGNTQYF
TRBD1,TRBV23-1,NA,TRBJ1-5,17,TGCGCCAGCAGTCACTCGGGACAGGGTTGGTACAATCAGCCCCAGCATTTT,CASSHSGQGWYNQPQHF
NA,TRBV21-1,once,TRBJ1-3,14,TGTGCCAGCAGCAATTCGGGGGCTGGAAACACCATATATTTT,CASSNSGAGNTIYF
NA,TRBV5-1,NA,TRBJ2-1,14,TGCGCCAGCAGCTTCCGGACACCTTACAATGAGCAGTTCTTC,CASSFRTPYNEQFF
NA,TRBV6-2/TRBV6-3,NA,TRBJ1-3,15,TGTGCCAGCAGTTACTCGGGCCGCCGGGGAAACACCATATATTTT,CASSYSGRRGNTIYF
NA,TRBV5-4,few,TRBJ2-3,17,TGTGCCAGCAGCTTTGCCGGGGGGCTAGCGGGCACAGATACGCAGTATTTT,CASSFAGGLAGTDTQYF
NA,TRBV18,NA,TRBJ2-6,14,TGTGCCACCCCCGAGGACTCTGGGGCCAACGTCCTGACTTTC,CATPEDSGANVLTF
TRBD1,TRBV19,few,TRBJ1-1,14,TGTGCCAGTAGGGAACAGGGGGCGAACACTGAAGCTTTCTTT,CASREQGANTEAFF
TRBD2,TRBV4-3,NA,TRBJ2-3,17,TGCGCCAGCAGCCAAGGGCTAGCGGGGGCCTCCACAGATACGCAGTATTTT,CASSQGLAGASTDTQYF
TRBD1,TRBV19,NA,TRBJ2-7,14,TGTGCCAGTAGTGTTGGACAGGCCTCCTACGAGCAGTACTTC,CASSVGQASYEQYF
NA,TRBV19,NA,TRBJ1-2,14,TGTGCCAGTAGTCCTACAGGGATTAACTATGGCTACACCTTC,CASSPTGINYGYTF
NA,TRBV7-8,NA,TRBJ1-2,12,TGTGCCAGCAGCCTCCGGAGCGGTGGCTACACCTTC,CASSLRSGGYTF
TRBD2,TRBV5-1,NA,TRBJ2-5,15,TGCGCCAGCAGCTTGGGCCTCGCGGGGGGAGAGACCCAGTACTTC,CASSLGLAGGETQYF
NA,TRBV4-2,NA,TRBJ1-1,17,TGTGCCAGCAGCCAAGATAGTCGGGGGGCTATGAACACTGAAGCTTTCTTT,CASSQDSRGAMNTEAFF
TRBD1,TRBV5-5,NA,TRBJ2-5,15,TGTGCCAGCAGCACCGACAGGGGCTGGGGTGAGACCCAGTACTTC,CASSTDRGWGETQYF
NA,TRBV6-2/TRBV6-3,NA,TRBJ2-1,16,TGTGCCAGCAGCCGGTTAGGGGGGGCCCCCTACAATGAGCAGTTCTTC,CASSRLGGAPYNEQFF
NA,TRBV4-3,NA,TRBJ1-1,12,TGCGCCAGCAGCCAACAAGGACAGGAAGCTTTCTTT,CASSQQGQEAFF
TRBD1,TRBV7-8,NA,TRBJ1-1,13,TGTGCCAGCAGCCCTGGACAGGGGAGTGAAGCTTTCTTT,CASSPGQGSEAFF
NA,TRBV5-1,NA,TRBJ2-3,15,TGCGCCAGCAGCCTCCAATACCAGGTCACAGATACGCAGTATTTT,CASSLQYQVTDTQYF
TRBD1,TRBV4-2,NA,TRBJ2-2,15,TGTGCCAGCAGCCCGGGACAGGGGGCGACTGGGGAGCTGTTTTTT,CASSPGQGATGELFF
NA,TRBV6-5,NA,TRBJ2-7,15,TGTGCCAGCACCGCATCAGGGGAACCCCTCTCCGAGCAGTACTTC,CASTASGEPLSEQYF
TRBD1,TRBV19,NA,TRBJ1-1,16,TGTGCCAGTACCTTCACCGGGACAGGGAAGGGCACTGAAGCTTTCTTT,CASTFTGTGKGTEAFF
NA,TRBV5-4,NA,TRBJ2-5,13,TGTGCCAGCAGCTGGAGGGAGCAAGAGACCCAGTACTTC,CASSWREQETQYF
TRBD1,TRBV5-4,once,TRBJ1-2,15,TGTGCCAGCAGCTTCGGACAGGGGGCGGACTATGGCTACACCTTC,CASSFGQGADYGYTF
TRBD1,TRBV11-2,NA,TRBJ1-3,15,TGTGCCAGCAGCTTAACAGGGGACCGCTGGAACACCATATATTTT,CASSLTGDRWNTIYF
NA,TRBV6-2/TRBV6-3,NA,TRBJ2-3,17,TGTGCCAGCAGTGGAAGTAGCGGCAGGACGGGGCCAGATACGCAGTATTTT,CASSGSSGRTGPDTQYF
NA,TRBV9,NA,TRBJ2-7,14,TGTGCCAGCAGCGTAGGTTTAGGGGTCGGCGAGCAGTACTTC,CASSVGLGVGEQYF
TRBD1,TRBV7-2,NA,TRBJ2-7,18,TGTGCCAGCAGCTTAGCGGTTACAGGGGGCGGGTTTGTCTACGAGCAGTACTTC,CASSLAVTGGGFVYEQYF
TRBD1,TRBV5-1,once,TRBJ2-2,15,TGCGCCAGCAGCTTGGGACAGGGCTACACCGGGGAGCTGTTTTTT,CASSLGQGYTGELFF
NA,TRBV7-6,few,TRBJ2-7,15,TGTGCCAGCAGCTTGGCACTCCAGGGTACCTACGAGCAGTACTTC,CASSLALQGTYEQYF
TRBD1,TRBV5-1,NA,TRBJ2-7,16,TGCGCCAGCAGCTTTGACCAACTGACAGGGGGCTACGAGCAGTACTTC,CASSFDQLTGGYEQYF
TRBD1,TRBV13,NA,TRBJ1-2,16,TGTGCCAGCAGCTTAGTGGGGGACAGGGAGGGTAATGGCTACACCTTC,CASSLVGDREGNGYTF
TRBD2,TRBV4-2,NA,TRBJ2-2,22,TGTGCCAGCAGCCCGTTGCGTATTACGGGACTAGCGGGGGGGAGGAACACCGGGGAGCTGTTTTTT,CASSPLRITGLAGGRNTGELFF
TRBD1,TRBV4-2,NA,TRBJ1-2,17,TGTGCCAGCAGCCAAGTGGGGGATGGAGGGACAGGGAACCGCTACACCTTC,CASSQVGDGGTGNRYTF
TRBD1,TRBV28,NA,TRBJ1-1,16,TGTGCCAGCACCCCTCCCCAGGGACAGGGGAGCACTGAAGCTTTCTTT,CASTPPQGQGSTEAFF
NA,TRBV5-8,NA,TRBJ1-1,16,TGTGCCAGCAGCTTGGACAGGGTTGATCGGAACACTGAAGCTTTCTTT,CASSLDRVDRNTEAFF
NA,TRBV9,NA,TRBJ1-6,13,TGTGCCAGCAGCGACGGGACACATTCACCCCTCCACTTT,CASSDGTHSPLHF
TRBD2,TRBV5-8,few,TRBJ2-1,18,TGTGCCAGCAGCTTCTCACCGGGACTAGCGGGTTCCTACAATGAGCAGTTCTTC,CASSFSPGLAGSYNEQFF
TRBD1,TRBV19,NA,TRBJ1-4,17,TGTGCCAGTAGTATAGACCGACAGGGGGCAACTAATGAAAAACTGTTTTTT,CASSIDRQGATNEKLFF
NA,TRBV15,NA,TRBJ2-2,14,TGTGCCACCAGCAGAGAAAGAGACACCGGGGAGCTGTTTTTT,CATSRERDTGELFF
NA,TRBV3-1/TRBV3-2,NA,TRBJ2-1,15,TGTGCCAGCAGCCAAGAGAGTTTCTCCTACAATGAGCAGTTCTTC,CASSQESFSYNEQFF
NA,TRBV19,NA,TRBJ1-4,14,TGTGCCAGTAGGAGACAGCTACCTAATGAAAAACTGTTTTTT,CASRRQLPNEKLFF
TRBD1,TRBV19,NA,TRBJ1-1,15,TGTGCCAGTAGTAAACGACAGGGGTCGGGGCATGAAGCTTTCTTT,CASSKRQGSGHEAFF
NA,TRBV19,NA,TRBJ2-1,15,TGTGCCAGTAGTATTTACCTGGACTCTATCAATGAGCAGTTCTTC,CASSIYLDSINEQFF
TRBD2,TRBV28,few,TRBJ2-1,15,TGTGCCAGCAGTTCCTTGCGGGGGGGCAACAATGAGCAGTTCTTC,CASSSLRGGNNEQFF
NA,TRBV7-8,NA,TRBJ1-2,15,TGTGCCAGCAGCCGATCGGCGGGGGATCTTAACGGCTACACCTTC,CASSRSAGDLNGYTF
NA,TRBV3-1/TRBV3-2,NA,TRBJ1-5,18,TGTGCCAGCAGCCCAGGAAGGCTCGCAAGTAGTAGCAATCAGCCCCAGCATTTT,CASSPGRLASSSNQPQHF
NA,TRBV18,once,TRBJ2-7,13,TGTGCCAGCTCACCAAGAGAAGCCGGTGAGCAGTACTTC,CASSPREAGEQYF
TRBD1,TRBV6-1,once,TRBJ2-7,14,TGTGCCAGCAGTGAACACAGGGGCCTGGACGAGCAGTACTTC,CASSEHRGLDEQYF
NA,TRBV11-2,once,TRBJ1-3,16,TGTGCCAGCAGCTTGTTGGGCGAGTTCTCTGGAAACACCATATATTTT,CASSLLGEFSGNTIYF
TRBD1,TRBV4-3,NA,TRBJ1-2,16,TGCGCCAGCAGCCAAGAATGGGGACAGGGGAACTATGGCTACACCTTC,CASSQEWGQGNYGYTF
TRBD1,TRBV19,NA,TRBJ2-7,14,TGTGCCAGTAGTATAGGGGGGACAGGGCACGAGCAGTACTTC,CASSIGGTGHEQYF
TRBD1,TRBV24-1,NA,TRBJ1-5,15,TGTGCCACCAGTGAGGGACAGGGGTTTGGTCAGCCCCAGCATTTT,CATSEGQGFGQPQHF
TRBD2,TRBV7-2,once,TRBJ2-3,18,TGTGCCAGCAGCTTAGGGGCTAGCGGGGGGGCCGGCACAGATACGCAGTATTTT,CASSLGASGGAGTDTQYF
NA,TRBV4-3,NA,TRBJ1-2,16,TGCGCCAGCAGCCTATTAGCGTCGACAGGCAACTATGGCTACACCTTC,CASSLLASTGNYGYTF
NA,TRBV12-3/TRBV12-4,NA,TRBJ1-1,12,TGTGCCAGCAGGCCCTCGGGCACTGAAGCTTTCTTT,CASRPSGTEAFF
TRBD1,TRBV6-5,once,TRBJ2-5,12,TGTGCCACCTCACAGGGGGCGAAGACCCAGTACTTC,CATSQGAKTQYF
TRBD1,TRBV9,NA,TRBJ1-3,13,TGTGCCAGCAGCGGGACAGGGGTGGACACCATATATTTT,CASSGTGVDTIYF
NA,TRBV9,few,TRBJ2-7,15,TGTGCCAGCAGCGTTGGGGCGGGGAGATCCTACGAGCAGTACTTC,CASSVGAGRSYEQYF
NA,TRBV7-8,NA,TRBJ1-2,13,TGTGCCAGCAGCCGCCGGGGGTTCTATGGCTACACCTTC,CASSRRGFYGYTF